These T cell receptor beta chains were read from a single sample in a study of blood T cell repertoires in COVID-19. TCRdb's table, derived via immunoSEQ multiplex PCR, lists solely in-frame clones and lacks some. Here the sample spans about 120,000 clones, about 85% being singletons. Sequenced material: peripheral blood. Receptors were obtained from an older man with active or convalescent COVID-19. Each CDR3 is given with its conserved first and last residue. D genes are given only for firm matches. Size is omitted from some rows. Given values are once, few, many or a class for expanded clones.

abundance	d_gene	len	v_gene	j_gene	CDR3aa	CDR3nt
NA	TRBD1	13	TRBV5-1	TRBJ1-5	CASSPDRDQPQHF	TGCGCCAGCAGCCCCGACAGGGATCAGCCCCAGCATTTT
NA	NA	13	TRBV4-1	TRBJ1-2	CASSGTRTHGYTF	TGCGCCAGCAGCGGAACTAGGACCCATGGCTACACCTTC
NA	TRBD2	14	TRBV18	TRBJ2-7	CASSPGLAGDEQYF	TGTGCCAGCTCTCCGGGACTAGCGGGGGACGAGCAGTACTTC
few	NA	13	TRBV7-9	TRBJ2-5	CASSLAVEETQYF	TGTGCCAGCAGCTTAGCCGTCGAAGAGACCCAGTACTTC
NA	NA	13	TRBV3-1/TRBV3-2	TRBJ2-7	CASSQAPLYEQYF	TGTGCCAGCAGCCAAGCCCCTCTCTACGAGCAGTACTTC
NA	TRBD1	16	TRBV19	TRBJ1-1	CASSAYRGQVNTEAFF	TGTGCCAGTAGTGCCTACAGGGGGCAGGTGAACACTGAAGCTTTCTTT
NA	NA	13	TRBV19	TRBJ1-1	CASSADKGTEAFF	TGTGCCAGTAGTGCAGACAAAGGCACTGAAGCTTTCTTT
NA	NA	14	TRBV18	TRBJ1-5	CASSPQNTNQPQHF	TGTGCCAGCTCACCTCAGAATACCAATCAGCCCCAGCATTTT
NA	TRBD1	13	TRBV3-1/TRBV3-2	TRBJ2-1	CASSYRGENEQFF	TGTGCCAGCAGCTACAGGGGGGAGAATGAGCAGTTCTTC
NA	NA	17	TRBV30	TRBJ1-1	CAWVGGTPRPMNTEAFF	TGTGCCTGGGTAGGAGGGACCCCGCGTCCCATGAACACTGAAGCTTTCTTT
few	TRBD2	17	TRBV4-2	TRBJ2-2	CASSQDSSGSPTGELFF	TGTGCCAGCAGCCAAGATTCTAGCGGGTCGCCCACCGGGGAGCTGTTTTTT
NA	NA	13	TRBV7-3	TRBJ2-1	CASSFAGGTEQFF	TGTGCCAGCAGCTTTGCAGGCGGGACTGAGCAGTTCTTC
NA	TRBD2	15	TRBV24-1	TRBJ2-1	CATSEWTSGVNEQFF	TGTGCCACCAGTGAATGGACTAGTGGGGTCAATGAGCAGTTCTTC
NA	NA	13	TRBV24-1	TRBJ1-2	CATSDLTGEGYTF	TGTGCCACCAGTGATTTAACCGGGGAAGGCTACACCTTC
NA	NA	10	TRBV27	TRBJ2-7	CASRLYEQYF	TGTGCCAGCAGACTTTACGAGCAGTACTTC
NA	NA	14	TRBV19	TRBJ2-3	CASSIGGRPDTQYF	TGTGCCAGTAGTATCGGAGGCCGTCCGGATACGCAGTATTTT
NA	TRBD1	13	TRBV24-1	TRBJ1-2	CATSEGTVYGYTF	TGTGCCACCAGTGAAGGGACAGTCTATGGCTACACCTTC
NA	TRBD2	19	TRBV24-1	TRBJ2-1	CATSDLLSGSAAFYNEQFF	TGTGCCACCAGTGATTTGCTAAGCGGGAGCGCCGCATTTTACAATGAGCAGTTCTTC
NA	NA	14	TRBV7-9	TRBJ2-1	CASSLGSGGNEQFF	TGTGCCAGCAGCTTAGGGTCAGGTGGCAATGAGCAGTTCTTC
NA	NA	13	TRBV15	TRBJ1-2	CATSRDTNYGYTF	TGTGCCACCAGCAGAGATACTAACTATGGCTACACCTTC
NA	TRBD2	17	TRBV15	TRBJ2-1	CATSRDRGLGGTNEQFF	TGTGCCACCAGCAGAGATCGGGGACTAGGGGGGACCAATGAGCAGTTCTTC
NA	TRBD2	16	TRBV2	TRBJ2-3	CASSPGLAGGGDTQYF	TGTGCCAGCAGTCCTGGACTAGCGGGGGGCGGAGATACGCAGTATTTT
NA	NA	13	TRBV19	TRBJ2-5	CASSYGTSETQYF	TGTGCCAGTAGCTACGGGACTTCCGAGACCCAGTACTTC
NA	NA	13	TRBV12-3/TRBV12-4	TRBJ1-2	CASSIRQNYGYTF	TGTGCCAGCAGCATACGACAGAACTATGGCTACACCTTC
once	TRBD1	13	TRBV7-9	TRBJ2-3	CASSHRGQLKKYF	TGTGCCAGCAGCCACCGGGGACAGCTAAAAAAGTATTTT
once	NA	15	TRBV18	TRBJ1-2	CASSPSGRGNYGYTF	TGTGCCAGCTCACCGAGCGGGAGGGGTAACTATGGCTACACCTTC
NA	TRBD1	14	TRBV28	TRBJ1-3	CASSSTGHGNTIYF	TGTGCCAGCAGTTCGACAGGGCATGGAAACACCATATATTTT
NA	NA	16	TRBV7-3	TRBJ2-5	CASSLRGGFRQETQYF	TGTGCCAGCAGCTTAAGAGGCGGGTTCAGGCAAGAGACCCAGTACTTC
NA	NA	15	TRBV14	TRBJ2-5	CASSRGGQLAETQYF	TGTGCCAGCAGCCGAGGAGGGCAGCTTGCGGAGACCCAGTACTTC
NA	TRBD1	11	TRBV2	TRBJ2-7	CASTLGRQGSF	TGTGCCAGCACCTTGGGGAGACAGGGCTCCTTC
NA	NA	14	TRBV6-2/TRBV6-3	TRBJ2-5	CASSFQRGTGTQYF	TGTGCCAGCAGTTTCCAACGCGGAACGGGGACCCAGTACTTC
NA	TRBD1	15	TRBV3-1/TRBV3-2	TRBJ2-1	CASSPNRDRVNEQFF	TGTGCCAGCAGCCCGAACCGGGACAGGGTGAATGAGCAGTTCTTC
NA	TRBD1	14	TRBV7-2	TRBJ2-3	CASSKRQGRDTQYF	TGTGCCAGCAGCAAGAGACAGGGTCGGGATACGCAGTATTTT
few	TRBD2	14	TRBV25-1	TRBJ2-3	CASSEWPSGGLQYF	TGTGCCAGCAGTGAATGGCCTAGCGGGGGTTTGCAGTATTTT
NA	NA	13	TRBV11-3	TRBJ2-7	CASSRSRGGEQYF	TGTGCCAGCAGCCGCAGCAGGGGTGGCGAGCAGTACTTC
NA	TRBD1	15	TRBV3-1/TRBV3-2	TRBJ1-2	CASSQATGGKGLGTF	TGTGCCAGCAGCCAAGCCACAGGGGGCAAGGGATTGGGGACCTTC
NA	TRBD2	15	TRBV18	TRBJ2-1	CASSLAGGSYNEQFF	TGTGCCAGCTCACTGGCGGGAGGCTCCTACAATGAGCAGTTCTTC
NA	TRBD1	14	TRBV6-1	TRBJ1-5	CASSDPGGFTAQHF	TGTGCCAGCAGTGATCCAGGGGGCTTCACAGCCCAGCATTTT
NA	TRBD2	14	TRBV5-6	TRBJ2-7	CASSTSGRSIEQYF	TGTGCCAGCAGCACTAGCGGGAGGTCGATCGAGCAGTACTTC
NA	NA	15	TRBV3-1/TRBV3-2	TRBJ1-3	CASSQDRVPGNTIYF	TGTGCCAGCAGCCAAGACAGGGTTCCTGGAAACACCATATATTTT
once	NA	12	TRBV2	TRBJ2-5	CASSVAGEAQYF	TGTGCCAGCAGTGTCGCCGGAGAGGCCCAGTACTTC
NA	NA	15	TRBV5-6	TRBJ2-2	CASSWGPAGPGELFF	TGTGCCAGCAGCTGGGGCCCGGCAGGGCCCGGGGAGCTGTTTTTT
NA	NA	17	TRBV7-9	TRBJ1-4	CASSLGRQLLMNEKLFF	TGTGCCAGCAGCTTAGGTCGACAACTTTTGATGAATGAAAAACTGTTTTTT
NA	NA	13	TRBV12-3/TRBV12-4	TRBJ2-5	CASSLGGPKTQYF	TGTGCCAGCAGTTTAGGGGGGCCGAAGACCCAGTACTTC
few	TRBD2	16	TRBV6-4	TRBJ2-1	CASSDSRGGVTNEQFF	TGTGCCAGCAGTGACTCGAGGGGAGGGGTGACGAATGAGCAGTTCTTC
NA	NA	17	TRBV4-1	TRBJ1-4	CASSQDGSRGRGEKLFF	TGCGCCAGCAGCCAAGACGGGTCCAGGGGCCGGGGTGAAAAACTGTTTTTT
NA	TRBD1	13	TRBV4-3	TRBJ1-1	CASSQQGAREAFF	TGCGCCAGCAGCCAACAGGGGGCGCGGGAAGCTTTCTTT
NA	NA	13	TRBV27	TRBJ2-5	CASSPTGQETQYF	TGTGCCAGCAGCCCCACCGGCCAAGAGACCCAGTACTTC
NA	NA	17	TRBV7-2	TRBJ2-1	CASSPRWRVGVGNEQFF	TGTGCCAGCAGCCCTCGGTGGAGGGTGGGTGTTGGCAATGAGCAGTTCTTC
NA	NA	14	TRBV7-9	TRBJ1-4	CASSLARDNEKLFF	TGTGCCAGCAGCTTAGCGCGGGATAATGAAAAACTGTTTTTT
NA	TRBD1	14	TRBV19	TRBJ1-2	CASSKRQGVGGYTF	TGTGCCAGTAGTAAGCGACAGGGAGTGGGTGGCTACACCTTC
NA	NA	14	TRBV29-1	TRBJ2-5	CSSLGGLSGETQYF	TGCAGCTCCCTCGGGGGGCTGTCGGGGGAGACCCAGTACTTC
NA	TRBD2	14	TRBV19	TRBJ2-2	CASSVGTRRGELFF	TGTGCCAGTAGTGTCGGGACTAGGAGGGGGGAGCTGTTTTTT